The TCR beta chain under discussion was sequenced for a study of T cell responses to AZD1222 COVID-19 vaccine. TCRdb's copy holds only in-frame clones and misses some; the assay was immunoSEQ multiplex PCR. In the table there are about 120,000 clones, approximately 91% of which are singletons. The TCR comes from an adult in good health. The sequencing used peripheral blood, collected on day 0 of AZD1222 vaccination.

CDR3 DNA sequence: TGTGCCAGCAGTCCCCCGGACAGGCTACTTCAGCCCCAGCATTTT. Translated, it gives CASSPPDRLLQPQHF. The chain links TRBV28 to TRBJ1-5; 7 bases are a match to TRBD1. CDR3 length: 15 amino acids. V shed 5 bases, J shed 6 bases, and the junction held 10 bases outside the gene matches. Germline V CDR1 and CDR2: MDHEN, SYDVKM.